These 14 T cell receptor beta chains were sequenced from one sample in a study of T cell responses to AZD1222 COVID-19 vaccine. Produced via immunoSEQ multiplex PCR; TCRdb's table is partial and in-frame only. The sample has about 140,000 clones, about 90% seen once. This material consisted of peripheral blood, taken 28 days after the second dose of the MenACWY control vaccine. These receptors were obtained from an adult who received the MenACWY meningococcal vaccine as a control.

V is TRBV6-5 and J is TRBJ2-3; 16 positions agree with TRBD2. The V and J ends lost 4 bases and 8 bases, in that order; junction bases with no gene match: 6. The CDR3 sequence is 16 residues long. Germline V gene lookup returns CDR1 MNHEY and CDR2 SVGAGI. DNA of the CDR3: TGTGCCAGCAGTTTCGGGACTAGCGGGAGGGCCGGTACGCAGTATTTT. Translation gives CASSFGTSGRAGTQYF.

The table lists this clone with a few counts. This chain connects TRBV5-6 to TRBJ2-5; TRBD2 matches at 7 bases. The CDR3 is made up of 18 amino acids. J was trimmed by 2 bases and V by 3 bases; bases with no gene match: 16. The germline V gene encodes CDR1 SGHDT and CDR2 YYEEEE. CDR3 region: CASSSRLFSSGLQETQYF. CDR3 bases: TGTGCCAGCAGCTCCAGGCTGTTTTCTAGCGGATTACAAGAGACCCAGTACTTC.

The chain carries TRBV18 and TRBJ1-1; D not certain. The CDR3 length is 12 residues. Germline CDR1 is KGHSH and CDR2 is LQKENI. V was trimmed by 5 bases and J by 6 bases, leaving 10 bases between them. The chain's CDR3 is CASSKPDAEAFF. In DNA, the CDR3 is TGTGCCAGCTCAAAACCGGACGCTGAAGCTTTCTTT.

This clone appeared once. This chain connects TRBV7-8 to TRBJ1-4; D gene ambiguous. The length of the CDR3 is 13 residues. V was trimmed by 1 base and J by 4 bases, leaving 4 bases between them. Looked up from germline, CDR1 is SGHVS and CDR2 is FQNEAQ. The CDR3 nucleotides are TGTGCCAGCAGCTTAGGGAATAATGAAAAACTGTTTTTT. Its protein product is CASSLGNNEKLFF.

The chain recombines TRBV7-8 with TRBJ1-4; 8 bases are shared with TRBD1. Germline V gene data show CDR1 as SGHVS and CDR2 as FQNEAQ. J gave up 0 bases and V 4 bases, and 1 base lay outside the gene matches. The CDR3 is 15 residues long. The DNA for the CDR3 is TGTGCCAGCAGCTCACAGGGGGCAACTAATGAAAAACTGTTTTTT. Its translation is CASSSQGATNEKLFF.

V usage is TRBV7-3 and J usage is TRBJ2-5; D is possibly TRBD1 (6 bases). Trimming took off 2 bases at V and 7 bases at J, with 14 bases between the two ends. Germline-derived CDR1 and CDR2 are SGHTA and FQGTGA. This CDR3 region has 14 residues. The CDR3 bases are TGTGCCAGCAGCTTAGAAGGGGGAATGGGGACCCAGTACTTC. Protein sequence: CASSLEGGMGTQYF.

V and J are TRBV24-1 and TRBJ1-1, with no clear D. The CDR3 runs 12 residues. With 5 bases removed from V and 1 base from J, the gap between germline ends came to 4 bases. The germline gives CDR1 KGHDR, CDR2 SFDVKD. This chain's CDR3 is CATSAGNTEAFF. The CDR3 coding sequence is TGTGCCACCAGTGCTGGGAACACTGAAGCTTTCTTT.

The rearrangement joins TRBV4-3 to TRBJ1-1; TRBD1 matches at 8 bases. Germline CDR1 and CDR2: LGHNA and YSLEER. V gave up 0 bases and J gave up 5 bases; unmatched junction bases: 5. This CDR3 region has 15 residues. DNA of the CDR3: TGCGCCAGCAGCCAAGAACAGGGGGGAACAACTGAAGCTTTCTTT. The encoded protein is CASSQEQGGTTEAFF.

The chain employs TRBV5-1 and TRBJ2-3, with D tentatively TRBD2 (5 bases). The V and J ends lost 2 bases and 0 bases respectively, with 10 bases between them. The CDR3 runs 15 residues. Germline CDR1 and CDR2: SGHRS and YFSETQ. This chain's CDR3 is CASSFLGGSTDTQYF. The DNA for the CDR3 is TGCGCCAGCAGCTTCTTGGGCGGGAGCACAGATACGCAGTATTTT.

This chain links TRBV27 with TRBJ2-1, with TRBD2 matching 14 bases. This CDR3 contains 15 residues. The trim removed 5 bases at V and 6 bases at J, leaving 3 bases unmatched. CDR1 MNHEY and CDR2 SMNVEV come from the germline V gene (reference sequence). The CDR3 protein is CASSETSGRANEQFF. CDR3 nucleotide sequence: TGTGCCAGCAGTGAGACTAGCGGGAGGGCCAATGAGCAGTTCTTC.

The chain recombines TRBV6-5 with TRBJ1-2, with D possibly TRBD1 on 5 matching bases. CDR3 length: 13 amino acids. Germline loops: CDR1 MNHEY, CDR2 SVGAGI. Trimming removed 7 bases from V and 0 bases from J, with 9 bases in between. CDR3 in amino acids: CASTDRANYGYTF. The CDR3 DNA follows: TGTGCCAGCACAGACAGAGCTAACTATGGCTACACCTTC.

This sequence joins TRBV5-1 and TRBJ2-3; 7 nucleotides line up with TRBD1. The germline gives CDR1 SGHRS, CDR2 YFSETQ. J lost 0 bases, V lost 0 bases, and 1 base had no gene match. The length of the CDR3 is 15 residues. CDR3 coding DNA: TGCGCCAGCAGCTTGGGGGGACAGAGCACAGATACGCAGTATTTT. It codes for CASSLGGQSTDTQYF.

V gene TRBV14 combines with J gene TRBJ2-7; TRBD1 or TRBD2 may be the D gene (5 bases each). CDR1 SGHDN and CDR2 FVKESK come from the germline V gene. This CDR3 has 14 amino acids. V lost 1 base to trimming and J lost 6 bases, with 13 bases between them. The chain's CDR3 is CASSQGGGGIEQYF. The CDR3 DNA reads TGTGCCAGCAGCCAAGGGGGTGGGGGAATCGAGCAGTACTTC.

The gene calls are TRBV12-3 or TRBV12-4 and TRBJ2-7, with unresolved D. The CDR3 loop spans 12 amino acids. V was shortened by 5 bases and J by 1 base, with 6 bases between the two germline ends. CDR3 nucleotides: TGTGCCAGCAGTGCCCGATCCTACGAGCAGTACTTC. As protein: CASSARSYEQYF.